The following is a TCR beta chain sequence with its context. As yet, its antigen is unknown. The sample is drawn from a study of PD-1 blockade in classical Hodgkin lymphoma. Study-level findings and limits: When set against healthy donors, newly diagnosed patients were reported to show lower baseline TCR diversity.

Time point here: newly diagnosed, previously untreated cHL patient sample. Using magnetic negative selection, the CD4+ T cells were separated out of thawed PBMCs. A comparison was provided by newly diagnosed, untreated classical Hodgkin lymphoma PBMCs. Profiling relied on immunoSEQ multiplex PCR, and the TCRdb table lists in-frame clones only, not all of them. The sample lists 25,000 to 30,000 clones, 89% occurring once. The CDR3 loop spans 13 amino acids. The ends were cut back, 2 bases at V and 2 bases at J, with 7 bases in the middle. CDR1 and CDR2 from the germline V gene are SGDLS and YYNGEE. The sequence was obtained from a human donor with classical Hodgkin lymphoma. The sample consisted of CD4+ T cells from blood. The chain carries TRBV9 and TRBJ2-5; weak D call: TRBD2 (5 bases). DNA of the CDR3: TGTGCCAGCAGCGTTTCGGGGCAAGAGACCCAGTACTTC. The encoded protein is CASSVSGQETQYF.